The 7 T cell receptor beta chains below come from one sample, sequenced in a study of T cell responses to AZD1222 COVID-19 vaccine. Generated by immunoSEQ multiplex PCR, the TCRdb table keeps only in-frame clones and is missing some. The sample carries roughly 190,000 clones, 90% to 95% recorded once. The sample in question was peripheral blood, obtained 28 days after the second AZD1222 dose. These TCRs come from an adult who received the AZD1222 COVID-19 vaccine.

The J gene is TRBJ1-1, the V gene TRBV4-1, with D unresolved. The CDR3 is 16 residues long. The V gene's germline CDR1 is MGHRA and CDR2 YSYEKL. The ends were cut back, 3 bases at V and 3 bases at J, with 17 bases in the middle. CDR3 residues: CASSQDGTIGYTEAFF. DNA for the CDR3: TGCGCCAGCAGCCAGGATGGAACTATTGGGTACACTGAAGCTTTCTTT.

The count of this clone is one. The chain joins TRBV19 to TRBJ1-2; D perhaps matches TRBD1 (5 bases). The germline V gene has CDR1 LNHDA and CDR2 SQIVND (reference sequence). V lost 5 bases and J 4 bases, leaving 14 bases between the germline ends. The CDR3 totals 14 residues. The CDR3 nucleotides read TGTGCCAGTAGTTTCACGGGGGACCGCTATGGCTACACCTTC. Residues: CASSFTGDRYGYTF.

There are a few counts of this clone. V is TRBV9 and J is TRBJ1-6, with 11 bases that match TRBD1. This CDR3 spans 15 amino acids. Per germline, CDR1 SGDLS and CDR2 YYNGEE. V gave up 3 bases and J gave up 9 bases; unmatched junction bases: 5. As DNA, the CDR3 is TGTGCCAGCAGCGCGCCCGGGACAGGGGGTTCACCCCTCCACTTT. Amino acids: CASSAPGTGGSPLHF.

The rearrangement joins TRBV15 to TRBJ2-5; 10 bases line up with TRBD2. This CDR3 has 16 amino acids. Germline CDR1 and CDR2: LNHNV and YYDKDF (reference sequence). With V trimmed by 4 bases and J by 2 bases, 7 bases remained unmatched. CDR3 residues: CATSKLAGVGQETQYF. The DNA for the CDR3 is TGTGCCACCAGCAAGCTAGCGGGAGTGGGACAAGAGACCCAGTACTTC.

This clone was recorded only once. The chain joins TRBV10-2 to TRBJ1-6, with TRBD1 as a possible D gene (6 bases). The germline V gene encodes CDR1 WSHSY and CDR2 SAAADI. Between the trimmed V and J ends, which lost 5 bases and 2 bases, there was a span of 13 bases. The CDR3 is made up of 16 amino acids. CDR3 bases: TGCGCCAGCAGTAGCTCCGGACAGCCCTATAATTCACCCCTCCACTTT. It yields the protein CASSSSGQPYNSPLHF.

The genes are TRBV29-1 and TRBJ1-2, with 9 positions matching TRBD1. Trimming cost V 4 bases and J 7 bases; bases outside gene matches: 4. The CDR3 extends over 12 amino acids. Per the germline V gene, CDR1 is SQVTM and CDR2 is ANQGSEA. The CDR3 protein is CSVGDRVGGYTF. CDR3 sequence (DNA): TGCAGCGTTGGGGACAGGGTCGGTGGCTACACCTTC.

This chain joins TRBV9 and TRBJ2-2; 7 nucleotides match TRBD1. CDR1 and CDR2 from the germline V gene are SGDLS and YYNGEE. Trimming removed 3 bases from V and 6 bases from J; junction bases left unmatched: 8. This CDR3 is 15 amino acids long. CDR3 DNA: TGTGCCAGCAGCGCCCTCGACAGGGTCCCCGGGGAGCTGTTTTTT. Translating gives CASSALDRVPGELFF.